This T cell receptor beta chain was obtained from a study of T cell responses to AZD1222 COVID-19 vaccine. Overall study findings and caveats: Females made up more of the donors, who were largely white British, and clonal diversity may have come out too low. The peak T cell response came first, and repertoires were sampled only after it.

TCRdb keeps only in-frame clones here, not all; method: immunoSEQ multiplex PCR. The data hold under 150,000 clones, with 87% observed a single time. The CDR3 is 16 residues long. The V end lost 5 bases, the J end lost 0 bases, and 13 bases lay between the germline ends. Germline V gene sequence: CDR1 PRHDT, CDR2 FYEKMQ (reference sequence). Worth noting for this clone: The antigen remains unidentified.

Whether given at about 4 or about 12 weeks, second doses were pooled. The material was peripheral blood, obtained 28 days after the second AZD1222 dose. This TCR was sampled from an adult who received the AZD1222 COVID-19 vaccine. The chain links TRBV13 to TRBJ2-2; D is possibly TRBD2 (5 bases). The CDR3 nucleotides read TGTGCCAGCAGCCCGAGGGTAGTCGCGAACACCGGGGAGCTGTTTTTT. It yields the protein CASSPRVVANTGELFF.